The sequence of this TCR beta chain was determined in a study of brain T cells in children with intractable seizures. Study conclusions and caveats: Absence of clones before surgery may stem from lower sequencing depth. Viral specificity was inferred only from CDR3 similarity; HCMV serostatus was unknown.

Per germline, CDR1 MNHEY and CDR2 SMNVEV (reference sequence). This CDR3 region has 12 residues. V was clipped by 8 bases and J by 5 bases, with 12 bases between them. As for time point: blood from clinic visit 5 months post-surgery; TSC patient then seizure free. The sequenced cases were selected for having the highest brain T cell transcript signatures. Notes on this clone: Its specificity is unknown.

Measured with immunoSEQ multiplex PCR; TCRdb has only the in-frame clones, and not every one. The table lists around 340,000 clones, roughly 93% of them singletons. The sample was peripheral blood, taken more than 4 months after surgery. The chain couples TRBV27 to TRBJ1-2; tentatively, D is TRBD1 (5 bases). The receptor was isolated from a boy in the first two years of life with tuberous sclerosis and intractable seizures. CDR3 bases: TGTGCCAGCGTGGGACGGTCTTATGGCTACACCTTC. Its protein product is CASVGRSYGYTF.